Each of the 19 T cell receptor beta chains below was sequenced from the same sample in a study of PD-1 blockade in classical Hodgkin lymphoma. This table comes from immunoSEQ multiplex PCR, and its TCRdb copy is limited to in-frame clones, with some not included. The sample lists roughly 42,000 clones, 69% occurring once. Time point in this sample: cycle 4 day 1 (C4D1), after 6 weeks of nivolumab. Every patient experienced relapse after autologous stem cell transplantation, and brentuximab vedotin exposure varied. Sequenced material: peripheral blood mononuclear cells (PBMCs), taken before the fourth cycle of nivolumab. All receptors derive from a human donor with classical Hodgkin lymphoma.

The CDR3 is CASSAKRGGPFDEQFF. CDR3 in DNA: TGTGCCAGCAGTGCCAAGCGGGGGGGGCCCTTCGATGAGCAGTTCTTC. The chain combines TRBV6-1 with TRBJ2-1; 10 nucleotides line up with TRBD2. The CDR3 sequence is 16 residues long. V lost 4 bases to trimming and J lost 8 bases; unmatched junction nucleotides: 11. The germline V gene encodes CDR1 MNHNS and CDR2 SASEGT.

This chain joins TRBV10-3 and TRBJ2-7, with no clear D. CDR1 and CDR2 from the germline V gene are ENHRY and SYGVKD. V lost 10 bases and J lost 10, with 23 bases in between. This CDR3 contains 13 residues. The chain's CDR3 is CASRPSGEFEQYF. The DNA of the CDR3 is TGTGCCAGCAGGCCAAGTGGGGAATTTGAACAGTACTTC.

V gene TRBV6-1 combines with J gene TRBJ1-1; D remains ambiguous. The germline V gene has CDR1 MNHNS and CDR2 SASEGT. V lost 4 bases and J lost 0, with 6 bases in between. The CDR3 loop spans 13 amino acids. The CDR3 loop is CASSVGMNTEAFF. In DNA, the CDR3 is TGTGCCAGCAGTGTGGGGATGAACACTGAAGCTTTCTTT.

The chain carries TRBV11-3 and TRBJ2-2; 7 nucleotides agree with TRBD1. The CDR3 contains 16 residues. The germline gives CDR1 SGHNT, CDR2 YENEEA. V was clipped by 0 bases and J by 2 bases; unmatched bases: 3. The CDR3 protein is CASSLEGGYNTGELFF. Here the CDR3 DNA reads TGTGCCAGCAGCTTAGAAGGGGGCTACAACACCGGGGAGCTGTTTTTT.

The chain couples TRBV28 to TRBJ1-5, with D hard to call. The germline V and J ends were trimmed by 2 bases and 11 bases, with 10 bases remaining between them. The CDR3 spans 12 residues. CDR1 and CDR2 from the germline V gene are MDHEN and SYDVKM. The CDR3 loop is CASSLGQLSQHF. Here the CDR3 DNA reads TGTGCCAGCAGTTTAGGCCAGTTATCCCAGCATTTT. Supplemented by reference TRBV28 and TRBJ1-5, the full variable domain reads DVKVTQSSRYLVKRTGEKVFLECVQDMDHENMFWYRQDPGLGLRLIYFSYDVKMKEKGDIPEGYSVSREKKERFSLILESASTNQTSMYLCASSLGQLSQHFGDGTRLSIL.

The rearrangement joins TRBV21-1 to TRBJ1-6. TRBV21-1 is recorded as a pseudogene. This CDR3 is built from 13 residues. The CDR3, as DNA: TGTGCCACCCGGGGGGGAAATAATTCACCCCTCCACTTT. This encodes CATRGGNNSPLHF.

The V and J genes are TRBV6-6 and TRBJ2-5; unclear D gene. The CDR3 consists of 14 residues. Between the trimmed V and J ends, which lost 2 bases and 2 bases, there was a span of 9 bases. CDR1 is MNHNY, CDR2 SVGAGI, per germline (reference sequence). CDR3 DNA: TGTGCCAGCAGTTACGGCCCCCAGCAAGAGACCCAGTACTTC. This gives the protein CASSYGPQQETQYF.

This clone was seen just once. The CDR3 here is CASSLVTSSYNEQFF. The CDR3 DNA reads as TGTGCCAGCAGCTTAGTAACTAGCTCCTACAATGAGCAGTTCTTC. This chain links TRBV7-2 with TRBJ2-1; possible D gene TRBD2, 5 bases. V lost 1 base and J lost 0, with 7 bases in between. This CDR3 contains 15 residues. CDR1 is SGHTA, CDR2 FQGNSA, per germline.

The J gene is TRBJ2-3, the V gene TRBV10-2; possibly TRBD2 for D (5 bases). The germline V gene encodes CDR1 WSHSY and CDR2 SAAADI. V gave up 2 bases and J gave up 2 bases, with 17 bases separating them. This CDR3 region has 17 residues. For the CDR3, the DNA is TGCGCCAGCAGTGAGCGGGATTCTAGGCCCCACACAGATACGCAGTATTTT. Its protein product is CASSERDSRPHTDTQYF.

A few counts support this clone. The CDR3 region is CASRPRDYLNTQYF. CDR3 bases: TGTGCCAGCAGACCCCGGGACTACCTTAACACGCAGTATTTT. J is TRBJ2-3 and V is TRBV2; 7 nucleotides align to TRBD2. The CDR3 spans 14 residues. CDR1 and CDR2 (germline): SNHLY, FYNNEI. With V trimmed by 6 bases and J by 9 bases, 12 bases remained unmatched.

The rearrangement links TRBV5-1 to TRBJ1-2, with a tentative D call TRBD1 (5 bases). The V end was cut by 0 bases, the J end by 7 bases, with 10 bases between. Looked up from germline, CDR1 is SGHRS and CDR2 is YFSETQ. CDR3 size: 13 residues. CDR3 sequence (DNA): TGCGCCAGCAGCTTGGAGGGGAATGCTGGCTACACCTTC. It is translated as CASSLEGNAGYTF.

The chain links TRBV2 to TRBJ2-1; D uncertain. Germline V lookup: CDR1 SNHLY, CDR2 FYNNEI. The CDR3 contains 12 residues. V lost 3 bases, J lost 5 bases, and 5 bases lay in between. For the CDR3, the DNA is TGTGCCAGCAGTGACCGGGACAATGAGCAGTTCTTC. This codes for CASSDRDNEQFF.

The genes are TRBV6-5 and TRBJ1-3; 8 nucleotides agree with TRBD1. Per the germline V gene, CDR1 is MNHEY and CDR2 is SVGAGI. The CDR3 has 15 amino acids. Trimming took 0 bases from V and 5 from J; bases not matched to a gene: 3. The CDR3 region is CASSYSWTGRNTIYF. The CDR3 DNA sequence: TGTGCCAGCAGTTACTCGTGGACAGGGCGAAACACCATATATTTT.

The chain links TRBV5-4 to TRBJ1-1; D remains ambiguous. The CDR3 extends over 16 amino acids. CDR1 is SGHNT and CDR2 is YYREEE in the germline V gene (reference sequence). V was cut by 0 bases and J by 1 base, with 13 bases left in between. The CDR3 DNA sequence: TGTGCCAGCAGCTTGGACCCGGAGGCTGCGAACACTGAAGCTTTCTTT. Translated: CASSLDPEAANTEAFF.

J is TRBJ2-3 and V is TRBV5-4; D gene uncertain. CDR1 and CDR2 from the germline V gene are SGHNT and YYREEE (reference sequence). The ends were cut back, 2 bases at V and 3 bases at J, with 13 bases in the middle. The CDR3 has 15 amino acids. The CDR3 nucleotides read TGTGCCAGCAGCTTAGACTGGAAGTCAACAGATACGCAGTATTTT. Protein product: CASSLDWKSTDTQYF.

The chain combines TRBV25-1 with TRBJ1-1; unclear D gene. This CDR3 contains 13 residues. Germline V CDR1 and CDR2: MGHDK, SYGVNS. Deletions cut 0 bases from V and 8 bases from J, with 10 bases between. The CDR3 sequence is CASSEYGRAEAFF. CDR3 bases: TGTGCCAGCAGTGAATATGGTAGGGCCGAAGCTTTCTTT.

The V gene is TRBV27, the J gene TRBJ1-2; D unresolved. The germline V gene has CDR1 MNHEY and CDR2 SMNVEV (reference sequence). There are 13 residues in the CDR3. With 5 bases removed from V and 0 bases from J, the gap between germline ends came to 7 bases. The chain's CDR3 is CASSPQSNYGYTF. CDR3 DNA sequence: TGTGCCAGCAGTCCACAGTCTAACTATGGCTACACCTTC.

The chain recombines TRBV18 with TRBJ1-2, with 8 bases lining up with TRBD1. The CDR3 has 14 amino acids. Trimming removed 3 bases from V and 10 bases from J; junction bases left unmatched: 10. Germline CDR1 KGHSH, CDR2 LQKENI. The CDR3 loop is CASSPTPPQGDYTF. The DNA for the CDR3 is TGTGCCAGCTCACCCACGCCCCCACAGGGGGACTACACCTTC.

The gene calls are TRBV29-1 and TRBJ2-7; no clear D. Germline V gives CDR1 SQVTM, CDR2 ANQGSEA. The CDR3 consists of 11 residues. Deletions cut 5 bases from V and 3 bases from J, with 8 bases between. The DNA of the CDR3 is TGCAGCGTTAAAACCCGCTACGAGCAGTACTTC. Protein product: CSVKTRYEQYF.